Below, 28 T cell receptor beta chains from the same sample are listed, as sequenced in a study of T cell repertoires in cytomegalovirus infection. TCRdb ran MiXCR on the reads and lists one entry per CDR3 protein. The repertoire holds fewer than 900,000 distinct CDR3 sequences, 25% to 35% seen once, with about an eighth in the top ten. For these receptors, no antigen is known. The source material was cultured CD8+ T cells from PBMCs, sampled from culture after CMV antigen stimulation. The origin of the receptors is a human donor in good health (CMV status not recorded). Some clones in this sample may be carry-over from other donors' samples.

This clonotype appeared a few times. The chain has TRBV12-3 or TRBV12-4 and TRBJ2-3; D gene uncertain. The CDR3 covers 14 residues. Trimming removed 6 bases at V and 3 bases at J, with 13 bases between. The CDR3 region has the DNA TGTGCCAGCAGCCCTGCAATGAGGACAGATACGCAGTATTTT. Translating gives CASSPAMRTDTQYF.

V gene TRBV6-6 combines with J gene TRBJ2-7, with TRBD2 as a possible D gene (5 bases). Trimming took off 2 bases at V and 5 bases at J, with 7 bases between the two ends. The germline CDR1 and CDR2 sequences are MNHNY and SVGAGI (reference sequence). The CDR3 is 12 amino acids. CDR3 loop: CASSYRRNEQYV. The CDR3 nucleotides read TGTGCCAGCAGTTACCGGAGGAACGAGCAGTACGTC.

The chain combines TRBV27 with TRBJ2-5, with D perhaps matching TRBD2 (7 bases). CDR3 size: 16 residues. V was clipped by 3 bases and J by 7 bases, with 21 bases between them. Looked up from germline, CDR1 is MNHEY and CDR2 is SMNVEV (reference sequence). CDR3 sequence (DNA): TGTGCCAGCAGTTTGAAAGGGCGGGGGCCTGTAAGGACCCAGTACTTC. Residues: CASSLKGRGPVRTQYF.

Points on this clonotype: Compared with germline, one end of the junction differs, possibly owing to a read error. This rearrangement joins TRBV25-1 to TRBJ1-2; D not certain. CDR1 is MGHDK, CDR2 SYGVNS, per germline. This CDR3 is 14 amino acids long. The CDR3 DNA reads TGTGCCAACAGTGATGGCGGATCTAACTATGGCTACACCTTC. Amino acids: CANSDGGSNYGYTF.

CDR3 coding DNA: TGCGCCAGCAGCTTGGAGGCAGGGTCCTATGGCTACACCTTC. Amino acids: CASSLEAGSYGYTF. V is TRBV5-1 and J is TRBJ1-2, with D tentatively TRBD1 (5 bases). Trimming stripped 0 bases from V and 4 bases from J, with 10 bases between. Germline V lookup: CDR1 SGHRS, CDR2 YFSETQ. The CDR3 extends over 14 amino acids.

The genes are TRBV9 and TRBJ2-4; no firm D call. V was cut by 3 bases and J by 0 bases, with 19 bases left in between. Germline V gene sequence: CDR1 SGDLS, CDR2 YYNGEE. There are 18 residues in the CDR3. In DNA form, the CDR3 reads TGTGCCAGCAGCGGAGCTATTGCCTCTATCGAAGCCAAAAACATTCAGTACTTC. Residues: CASSGAIASIEAKNIQYF.

The sample holds one count of this clonotype. One end of the junction is discordant with germline, which a read error may explain. The chain joins TRBV27 to TRBJ2-2; D is possibly TRBD1 (6 bases). Germline-derived CDR1 and CDR2 are MNHEY and SMNVEV (reference sequence). The CDR3 totals 18 residues. CDR3 nucleotides: TGTGCCAGCAGTTTATCAATCCTCGGGACAAAAAACATCGGGGAGCTGTTTTTT. The encoded protein is CASSLSILGTKNIGELFF.

A note on this clonotype: Compared with germline, one end of the junction differs, possibly owing to a read error. The J gene is TRBJ1-1, the V gene TRBV2; D might be TRBD1 (6 bases). Germline V gives CDR1 SNHLY, CDR2 FYNNEI. The CDR3 length is 15 residues. The CDR3 DNA reads TGTGCCACCGTATCGCGGGGGCTGATGAACACTGAAACTTTCTTT. It translates to CATVSRGLMNTETFF.

This clonotype was seen more than once but under ten times. The V call is TRBV6-5, the J call TRBJ1-2, with D perhaps matching TRBD1 (5 bases). The V end lost 5 bases, the J end lost 0 bases, and 16 bases lay between the germline ends. The CDR3 consists of 16 residues. The V gene's germline CDR1 is MNHEY and CDR2 SVGAGI. The CDR3 spells CASSRLVSRANYGYTF. The DNA for the CDR3 is TGTGCCAGCAGTCGTCTCGTAAGCAGGGCTAACTATGGCTACACCTTC.

V gene TRBV9 combines with J gene TRBJ2-2; 7 positions agree with TRBD2. The CDR3 consists of 16 residues. Germline trimming cut 4 bases from V and 0 bases from J; bases unmatched to any gene: 6. The germline V gene encodes CDR1 SGDLS and CDR2 YYNGEE. CDR3 bases: TGTGCCAGCAGCCTTAAGAGCGGGGCGAACACCGGGGAGCTGTTTTTT. Translated, it gives CASSLKSGANTGELFF.

In its sample, this clonotype was seen once. The chain carries TRBV2 and TRBJ1-5, with 9 bases identical to TRBD1. The CDR3 consists of 14 residues. V shed 6 bases and J 11 bases; nucleotides not matched to a gene: 11. Germline V CDR1 and CDR2: SNHLY, FYNNEI. The CDR3 coding sequence is TGTGCCAGCAGCCCTCCGGACAGGGGTCTCTCCCAGCATTTT. Amino acid sequence: CASSPPDRGLSQHF.

The count of this clonotype is one. V is TRBV6-2 or TRBV6-3 and J is TRBJ1-1; no clear D. V was clipped by 1 base and J by 1 base, with 10 bases between them. This CDR3 region has 15 residues. Germline V lookup: CDR1 MNHEY, CDR2 SVGEGT. The CDR3 protein is CASSYYPGGNTEAFF. In nucleotides, the CDR3 is TGTGCCAGCAGTTACTATCCGGGCGGGAACACTGAAGCTTTCTTT.

The V and J genes are TRBV27 and TRBJ1-2; no clear D. This CDR3 spans 16 amino acids. Trimming shortened V by 3 bases and J by 7 bases, and 21 bases separated the two germline ends. CDR1 is MNHEY, CDR2 SMNVEV, per germline (reference sequence). The CDR3 region has the DNA TGTGCCAGCAGTTTCTTCCCTACTGATGGGGATCGTGGCTACACCTTC. It yields the protein CASSFFPTDGDRGYTF.

There are a few counts of this clonotype. V gene TRBV10-3 combines with J gene TRBJ2-7, with TRBD2 matching 12 bases. The germline gives CDR1 ENHRY, CDR2 SYGVKD. CDR3 size: 16 residues. Trimming removed 6 bases from V and 4 bases from J; junction bases left unmatched: 10. The CDR3 reads CAIRNPRTSGAYEQYF. The CDR3 DNA reads TGTGCCATCAGGAATCCCCGGACTAGCGGGGCTTACGAGCAGTACTTC.

The chain combines TRBV9 with TRBJ2-3, with TRBD2 matching over 11 bases. The ends lost 3 bases at V and 0 bases at J; junction bases unmatched: 6. There are 17 residues in the CDR3. Germline CDR1 is SGDLS and CDR2 is YYNGEE. CDR3 in DNA: TGTGCCAGCAGCGGAGCGGGACTAGCGGAAAGCACAGATACGCAGTATTTT. This codes for CASSGAGLAESTDTQYF.

This clonotype was recorded a few times. This chain connects TRBV2 to TRBJ2-1; TRBD2 aligns across 9 bases. The length of the CDR3 is 16 residues. Germline trimming cut 4 bases from V and 3 bases from J; bases unmatched to any gene: 7. CDR1 SNHLY and CDR2 FYNNEI come from the germline V gene. The CDR3 reads CASSGILAGSYNEQFF. The DNA for the CDR3 is TGTGCCAGCAGTGGAATCCTAGCGGGGAGCTACAATGAGCAGTTCTTC.

This rearrangement joins TRBV12-3 or TRBV12-4 to TRBJ1-3, with D perhaps matching TRBD1 (5 bases). The V gene lost 3 bases and the J gene lost 8 bases, with 8 bases spanning the gap. CDR3 length: 12 residues. The CDR3 reads CASSFVGDTIYF. CDR3 in DNA: TGTGCCAGCAGTTTTGTGGGGGACACCATATATTTT.

V usage is TRBV5-1 and J usage is TRBJ2-7; D might be TRBD1 or TRBD2, each matching 6 bases. V lost 4 bases to trimming and J lost 6 bases, with 20 bases between them. The CDR3 length is 15 residues. The V gene's germline CDR1 is SGHRS and CDR2 YFSETQ. CDR3 residues: CASSPGTTSPREQYF. DNA for the CDR3: TGCGCCAGCAGCCCCGGGACAACTAGCCCTCGCGAGCAGTACTTC.

This clonotype was counted between two and nine times. The rearrangement uses TRBV19 and TRBJ1-5, with a possible D match to TRBD1 (5 bases). The CDR3 loop spans 13 amino acids. V lost 5 bases and J 3 bases, leaving 8 bases between the germline ends. Germline CDR1 LNHDA, CDR2 SQIVND (reference sequence). CDR3 in DNA: TGTGCCAGTAGTGAGGGACTCAATCAGCCCCAGCATTTT. Translation: CASSEGLNQPQHF.

The sample holds many counts of this clonotype. This chain uses TRBV7-9 with TRBJ1-1; D unresolved. The germline CDR1 and CDR2 sequences are SEHNR and FQNEAQ (reference sequence). The CDR3 consists of 15 residues. Trimming removed 3 bases at V and 8 bases at J, with 19 bases between. In DNA, the CDR3 is TGTGCCAGCAGCTTCCGACCCCAGCAGCCTGTAGAAGCTTTCTTT. Its translation: CASSFRPQQPVEAFF.

This clonotype turned up a few times. This chain uses TRBV7-9 with TRBJ1-2; tentative D call: TRBD1 (5 bases). V was trimmed by 4 bases and J by 3 bases, leaving 12 bases between them. The CDR3 runs 14 residues. Germline lookup yields CDR1 SEHNR and CDR2 FQNEAQ (reference sequence). DNA for the CDR3: TGTGCCAGCAGCTCCAGGGTTTTGCACTATGGCTACACCTTC. Protein sequence: CASSSRVLHYGYTF.

This chain links TRBV28 with TRBJ2-5; D gene uncertain. The CDR3 totals 15 residues. Germline CDR1 MDHEN, CDR2 SYDVKM. V was clipped by 2 bases and J by 5 bases, with 15 bases between them. The CDR3 nucleotides are TGTGCCAGCAGTTTAATACTGGGCAGGTGGGAGACCCAGTACTTC. This codes for CASSLILGRWETQYF.

This chain links TRBV6-5 with TRBJ1-2; weak D call: TRBD1 (5 bases). Germline V gene lookup returns CDR1 MNHEY and CDR2 SVGAGI. CDR3 length: 15 amino acids. Trimming shortened V by 0 bases and J by 0 bases, and 8 bases separated the two germline ends. Here the CDR3 DNA reads TGTGCCAGCAGTTACTCGACAGTGGCTAACTATGGCTACACCTTC. Translating gives CASSYSTVANYGYTF.

This clonotype showed up just once. This rearrangement joins TRBV9 to TRBJ2-5; D not resolved. Trimming shortened V by 4 bases and J by 3 bases, and 13 bases separated the two germline ends. CDR1 SGDLS and CDR2 YYNGEE come from the germline V gene. The CDR3 totals 14 residues. The CDR3 sequence is CASSQQEWEETQYF. The CDR3 region has the DNA TGTGCCAGCAGCCAGCAGGAGTGGGAAGAGACCCAGTACTTC.

This chain connects TRBV6-5 to TRBJ2-6, with 9 nucleotides matching TRBD1. With 7 bases clipped from V and 1 base from J, the junction kept 11 bases outside the gene matches. The CDR3 has 18 residues. Germline assignment: CDR1 MNHEY and CDR2 SVGAGI. CDR3 protein: CASKLEGQGFSGANVLTF. The CDR3 nucleotides read TGTGCCAGCAAGTTAGAGGGACAGGGATTTTCTGGGGCCAACGTCCTGACTTTC.

This clonotype was detected a few times. The chain recombines TRBV7-3 with TRBJ2-6, with a tentative D call TRBD2 (5 bases). Germline CDR1 is SGHTA and CDR2 is FQGTGA. Trimming pared 7 bases from V and 1 base from J, leaving 8 bases between. The CDR3 is 14 residues long. The CDR3 DNA is TGTGCCAGCACCTCGGGGTCTGGGGCCAACGTCCTGACTTTC. Translated, it gives CASTSGSGANVLTF.

This chain connects TRBV27 to TRBJ1-6, with D possibly being TRBD1 (6 bases). V was clipped by 6 bases and J by 0 bases, with 12 bases between them. Germline CDR1 is MNHEY and CDR2 is SMNVEV (reference sequence). The CDR3 consists of 16 residues. In DNA, the CDR3 is TGTGCCAGCAGAAAGGGGGTTAGCTCCTATAATTCACCCCTCCACTTT. Its protein product is CASRKGVSSYNSPLHF.

This clonotype was counted at least ten times. The rearrangement uses TRBV7-2 and TRBJ1-6, with D perhaps matching TRBD1 (5 bases). The V end was cut by 5 bases, the J end by 9 bases, with 20 bases between. The CDR3 totals 16 residues. In germline, CDR1 is SGHTA, CDR2 FQGNSA. CDR3 DNA: TGTGCCAGCAGCCGAACCCGTGTGGGGCATAGTTCACCCCTCCACTTT. This translates into CASSRTRVGHSSPLHF.